Each of the 4 T cell receptor beta chains below was sequenced from the same sample in a study of T-cell reconstitution after alpha-beta-depleted transplantation in children. The library targeted TCRbeta and was prepared with unique molecular identifiers. TCRdb redid the calling of the PCR reads with MiXCR, one entry per CDR3 protein. Among roughly 500,000 distinct CDR3 sequences listed, about 10% were seen once. Sequences were derived from PBMCs, sampled before TCRalphabeta/CD19-depleted stem cell transplant. The receptor set was obtained from a child under 10 years old with inherited bone marrow failure, due to receive a stem cell transplant.

This clonotype was picked up many times. This sequence joins TRBV3-1 and TRBJ2-5; D uncertain. This CDR3 is 14 amino acids long. Germline-derived CDR1 and CDR2 are LGHDT and YNNKEL (reference sequence). V dropped 0 bases and J dropped 1 base, with 6 bases sitting between them. For the CDR3, the DNA is TGTGCCAGCAGCCAAGAATGGGGCCAAGAGACCCAGTACTTC. Amino acids: CASSQEWGQETQYF.

V gene TRBV24-1 combines with J gene TRBJ2-1; TRBD2 aligns across 9 bases. Trimming took 3 bases from V and 7 from J; bases not matched to a gene: 9. CDR3 length: 16 residues. The germline V gene encodes CDR1 KGHDR and CDR2 SFDVKD. CDR3 protein: CATSDTGSGSGNEQFF. In DNA, the CDR3 is TGTGCCACCAGTGATACGGGTAGCGGGAGTGGTAATGAGCAGTTCTTC.

This clonotype came up many times. The rearrangement links TRBV5-4 to TRBJ2-1; 8 nucleotides agree with TRBD1. The ends lost 2 bases at V and 8 bases at J; junction bases unmatched: 9. The CDR3 runs to 15 residues. The germline gives CDR1 SGHNT, CDR2 YYREEE (reference sequence). CDR3 sequence: CASSFVGQGFYEQFF. The CDR3 DNA sequence: TGTGCCAGCAGCTTTGTCGGACAGGGTTTCTATGAGCAGTTCTTC.

This clonotype was seen many times. The rearrangement uses TRBV20-1 and TRBJ2-3; TRBD2 matches at 8 bases. The length of the CDR3 is 15 residues. Trimming at V came to 6 bases and at J to 2 bases, leaving 10 bases not matched to a gene. The germline V gene has CDR1 DFQATT and CDR2 SNEGSKA (reference sequence). The DNA of the CDR3 is TGCAGTGCCTCGACTAGCGCCCAATCCACAGATACGCAGTATTTT. It is translated as CSASTSAQSTDTQYF.